Listed below are T cell receptor beta chains from one sample, sequenced in a study of T-cell reconstitution after alpha-beta-depleted transplantation in children. MiXCR, run by TCRdb on the PCR reads, gives a single entry per CDR3 protein. The sample includes 280,000 or so distinct CDR3 sequences, around 10% of them seen just once. Sequencing used peripheral blood, obtained 180 days after TCRalphabeta/CD19-depleted stem cell transplant. Every receptor here comes from a male patient aged 2-9 years who had a stem cell transplant for chronic granulomatous disease, so the T cells may come from the graft donor. Each CDR3 is given without its conserved first and last residue.

TRBJ1-4,TRBV7-9,ASSHSLGQTNEKLF
TRBJ2-1,TRBV5-1,ASSWAGRGDEQF
TRBJ2-7,TRBV11-1,ASSFPGQGHSSSYEQY
TRBJ2-3,TRBV12-3/TRBV12-4,ASTHGGRPDTQY
TRBJ2-3,TRBV7-3,ASSLTGGEADTQY
TRBJ2-7,TRBV12-3/TRBV12-4,ASSGHRTGGNYEQY
TRBJ2-7,TRBV5-1,ASSFEPSSYEQY
TRBJ2-7,TRBV7-2,ASSLPGQGDEQY
TRBJ2-1,TRBV20-1,SARRDSQF
TRBJ2-3,TRBV28,ASTLAGGPSDTQY
TRBJ2-5,TRBV7-9,ASSLAGGHTGETQY
TRBJ2-6,TRBV7-2,ASSLYGNVLT
TRBJ1-1,TRBV20-1,SARPTELFRDAEAF
TRBJ2-7,TRBV12-3/TRBV12-4,ASSLVGGLEQY
TRBJ2-7,TRBV6-5,ASSYSRTSGRREQY
TRBJ2-7,TRBV20-1,SARDPQDHEQY